This T cell receptor beta chain was obtained from a study of blood T cell repertoires in COVID-19. For the study at large: Both acute and convalescent COVID-19 samples were obtained from the United States, Italy and Spain. In each case, the material was cDNA or gDNA derived from T cells, B-cell-depleted T cells, or PBMCs.

V lost 2 bases to trimming and J lost 6 bases, with 14 bases between them. CDR3 length equals 15 residues. Looked up from germline, CDR1 is KGHSH and CDR2 is LQKENI. Authors' methods: Quantification of nucleated cells was approximated via reference gene primer amplification. Measured with immunoSEQ multiplex PCR; TCRdb has only the in-frame clones, and not every one. D and trimming come from the DNA, and the V and J calls and clone size come from that table. The table includes about 240,000 clones, roughly 86% detected once. The sequenced material came from peripheral blood. The receptor was derived from a man of 80 years or more with acute or convalescent COVID-19. The chain combines TRBV18 with TRBJ2-1, with D maybe TRBD1 (5 bases). As DNA, the CDR3 is TGTGCCAGCTCACCAGGTCAGGGTCCCTTCAATGAGCAGTTCTTC. Residues: CASSPGQGPFNEQFF.